This entry features one T cell receptor beta chain sequence. As yet, its antigen is unknown. This CDR3 contains 16 residues. The germline V and J ends were trimmed by 1 base and 6 bases, with 19 bases remaining between them. Germline loops: CDR1 SSHAT, CDR2 FNYEAQ (reference sequence). The data derive from a study of cytomegalovirus exposure and HLA in healthy donors. General study findings and limits: Previous analysis showed most TCR beta V segments were productive about 87% or about 30% of the time. In a later analysis, common viral pathogens appeared linked to several of the most significant clusters. Donors were assumed by presence/absence analyses to have roughly uniform sequencing depth.

Amplification used 60 Vbeta primers and 13 Jbeta primers. In the original workflow: Roughly 9.9 million shared chains were among the about 80 million unique TCR beta chains that a later analysis counted. The table came from immunoSEQ multiplex PCR; TCRdb's copy has only in-frame clones and leaves some out. The V and J calls and the clone size are those of that table, but D and trimming were determined from the DNA. In total, the table holds more than 85,000 clones. The sequenced material came from PBMCs. V gene TRBV7-7 combines with J gene TRBJ2-7; D possibly corresponds to TRBD1 (6 bases). The source of this sequence is a girl between 10 and 17 years old in good health and CMV-seropositive. Here the CDR3 DNA reads TGTGCCAGCAGCTTAGATACAGGGAGTAATCCTGGCGAGCAGTACTTC. Translation gives CASSLDTGSNPGEQYF.